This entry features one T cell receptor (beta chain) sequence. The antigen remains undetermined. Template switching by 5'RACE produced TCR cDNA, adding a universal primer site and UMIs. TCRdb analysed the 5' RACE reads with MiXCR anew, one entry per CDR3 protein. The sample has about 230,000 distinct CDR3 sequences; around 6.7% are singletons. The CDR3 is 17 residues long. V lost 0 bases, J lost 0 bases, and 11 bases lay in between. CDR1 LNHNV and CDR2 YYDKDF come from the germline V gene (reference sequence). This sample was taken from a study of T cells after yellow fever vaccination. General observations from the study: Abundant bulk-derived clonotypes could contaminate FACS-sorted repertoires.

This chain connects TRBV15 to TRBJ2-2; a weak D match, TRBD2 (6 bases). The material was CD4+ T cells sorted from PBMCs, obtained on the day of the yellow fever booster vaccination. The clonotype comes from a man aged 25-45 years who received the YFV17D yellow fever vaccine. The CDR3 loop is CATSREGTSPNTGELFF. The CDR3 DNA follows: TGTGCCACCAGCAGAGAAGGAACTAGCCCGAACACCGGGGAGCTGTTTTTT.